A selection of T cell receptor beta chains follows, all from one sample in a study of blood T cell repertoires in COVID-19. The assay was immunoSEQ multiplex PCR, and TCRdb's table has in-frame clones only and misses some. In the table there are a few hundred thousand clones, 80% to 90% of which are singletons. The sample was PBMCs or T cells enriched from blood (not recorded which). These receptors originate from a woman aged 18-29 years who had recovered from COVID-19. Both conserved end residues are part of each CDR3. The D gene is left open where the match is weak. Size tells how often a clone was seen (once, few, many) or the class of an expanded clone, and some rows leave it out.

d_call j_call v_call clone_size cdr3_length cdr3_nt cdr3_aa
. TRBJ1-5 TRBV19 . 15 TGTGCCAGTACGACACAGGGAAGGAGCAATCAGCCCCAGCATTTT CASTTQGRSNQPQHF
TRBD1 TRBJ1-2 TRBV20-1 . 14 TGCAGTGCTAGTGAGGGGGCGCTCGGCTATGGCTACACCTTC CSASEGALGYGYTF
TRBD2 TRBJ2-2 TRBV2 . 17 TGTGCCAGCAGTAAACTAGCGGGGGGCGGCGGCACCGGGGAGCTGTTTTTT CASSKLAGGGGTGELFF
. TRBJ2-7 TRBV5-1 once 14 TGCGCCAGCAGCTTGGGGGACTTCTCCTACGAGCAGTACTTC CASSLGDFSYEQYF
. TRBJ2-7 TRBV2 . 13 TGTGCCAGCAGTGAGGGCAGGGCCTACGAGCAGTACTTC CASSEGRAYEQYF
TRBD2 TRBJ2-1 TRBV5-6 . 17 TGTGCCAGCAGCTCGGATCTAGCGGGGGGTTCCTACAATGAGCAGTTCTTC CASSSDLAGGSYNEQFF
. TRBJ2-2 TRBV6-6 . 16 TGTGCCAGCAGTTACTCGATAGGGAGTAGGGCCGGGGAGCTGTTTTTT CASSYSIGSRAGELFF
. TRBJ2-6 TRBV28 once 17 TGTGCCAGCAGTTTGGACAGACTCAGCTCTGGGGCCAACGTCCTGACTTTC CASSLDRLSSGANVLTF
. TRBJ1-2 TRBV5-1 . 15 TGCGCCAGCAGCCCCGGCCAGAGAGTCGAGGATGGCTACACCTTC CASSPGQRVEDGYTF
. TRBJ2-7 TRBV12-3/TRBV12-4 . 12 TGTGCCAGCGGGCAGGGGAGGGTCGAGCAGTACTTC CASGQGRVEQYF
TRBD2 TRBJ2-5 TRBV11-2 . 15 TGTGCCAGCAGCTCACCACTAGCCCCTGGGGGGGCCCAGTACTTC CASSSPLAPGGAQYF
. TRBJ1-5 TRBV5-1 . 16 TGCGCCAGCAGCCCCCACGCAGGGTCCTTTAATCAGCCCCAGCATTTT CASSPHAGSFNQPQHF
TRBD1 TRBJ2-3 TRBV7-2 once 13 TGTGCCAGCAGCGTAACAGGGGCCGATACGCAGTATTTT CASSVTGADTQYF
TRBD2 TRBJ2-3 TRBV6-5 . 16 TGTGCCAGCAGTTACTCGGGGCGGGGGTCCCGGGATACGCAGTATTTT CASSYSGRGSRDTQYF
TRBD1 TRBJ1-1 TRBV7-9 . 15 TGTGCCAGCAGCAGGGACAGGGGAAGGGAAACTGAAGCTTTCTTT CASSRDRGRETEAFF
TRBD2 TRBJ2-3 TRBV2 . 15 TGTGCCAGCAGTCTTAGTAGCGGGGTTTCAGATACGCAGTATTTT CASSLSSGVSDTQYF
TRBD2 TRBJ2-7 TRBV4-1 . 14 TGCGCCAGTTCTCTGACTAGCGGGGACTACGAGCAGTACTTC CASSLTSGDYEQYF
. TRBJ2-1 TRBV7-9 . 15 TGTGCCAGCAGCTTAAGAGGGAACACTGGGGATGAGCAGTTCTTC CASSLRGNTGDEQFF
TRBD2 TRBJ2-7 TRBV5-1 once 14 TGCGCCAGCACCCCGGGACTAGCTACCTACGAGCAGTACTTC CASTPGLATYEQYF
TRBD2 TRBJ2-7 TRBV4-1 . 15 TGCGCCAGCAGCCAGGCTAGCGGGGGGACCTACGAGCAGTACTTC CASSQASGGTYEQYF
TRBD2 TRBJ2-3 TRBV6-2/TRBV6-3 few 14 TGTGCCAGCAGCCGACTAGCTAGCACAGATACGCAGTATTTT CASSRLASTDTQYF
. TRBJ1-6 TRBV12-5 . 15 TGTGCTAGTGGGCCGGGGACACCGTTAAATTCACCCCTCCACTTT CASGPGTPLNSPLHF
. TRBJ2-3 TRBV3-1/TRBV3-2 . 15 TGTGCCAGCAGCCACCCGGTCGATTTTGAGCGGACGCAGTATTTT CASSHPVDFERTQYF
. TRBJ2-7 TRBV12-3/TRBV12-4 . 12 TGTGCCAGCAGGCGTACAGGGACCGAGCAGTACTTC CASRRTGTEQYF